The 18 T cell receptor beta chains below all came from one sample that was sequenced in a study of T cells expressing NK-cell markers. TCRdb reprocessed the 5' RACE reads, with one entry per CDR3 protein and no DNA. This table lists around 470,000 distinct CDR3 sequences. Sequencing was performed on blood T cells: a sorted CD56 or NKG2C T cell subset, CD4+ or CD8+ T cells, or bulk PBMC T cells (not recorded which). All receptors derive from a woman aged 45-65 years in good health.

This chain connects TRBV3-1 to TRBJ2-3; no DNA is available, so the TRBD2 call from TCRdb remains unchecked. Germline CDR1 and CDR2: LGHDT and YNNKEL (reference sequence). There are 17 residues in the CDR3. CDR3 sequence reads: CASSPVPKREGLDTQYF.

This chain uses TRBV6-6 with TRBJ2-2; TCRdb picks TRBD2, but there is no DNA to check that call. Germline CDR1 reads MNHNY; CDR2 reads SVGAGI (reference sequence). The CDR3 contains 17 residues. This chain's CDR3 is CASSYLTGTTGTGELFF.

This rearrangement joins TRBV7-9 to TRBJ1-1; TCRdb outputs TRBD1, but without DNA this stays unchecked. This CDR3 comprises 14 residues. Germline loops: CDR1 SEHNR, CDR2 FQNEAQ (reference sequence). The CDR3 here is CASSRGGYDSTTFF.

The rearrangement links TRBV15 to TRBJ1-3; TCRdb reports TRBD1, a call that lacks DNA to check it against. Germline CDR1 is LNHNV and CDR2 is YYDKDF (reference sequence). This CDR3 has 18 amino acids. CDR3 in amino acids: CATSRDSRRELAGNTIYF.

This chain uses TRBV6-4 with TRBJ2-3; TCRdb names TRBD2, which stays unverified in the absence of DNA. CDR1 is MRHNA, CDR2 SNTAGT, per germline. The CDR3 has 15 residues. The chain's CDR3 is CASSIGTSSTDTQYF.

V is TRBV9 and J is TRBJ2-1; TCRdb's D call, TRBD2, is unchecked because there is no DNA. The CDR3 extends over 13 amino acids. Germline V CDR1 and CDR2: SGDLS, YYNGEE. CDR3 loop: CASQESPYNEQFF.

The gene calls are TRBV30 and TRBJ2-5; no DNA is available, so the TRBD2 call from TCRdb remains unchecked. CDR3 length equals 14 residues. The germline V gene encodes CDR1 GTSNPN and CDR2 SVGIG (reference sequence). CDR3 protein: CAWSGLAGGKTQYF.

V usage is TRBV3-1 and J usage is TRBJ2-1; TCRdb's D gene call, TRBD2, goes unchecked for lack of DNA. Germline CDR1 and CDR2: LGHDT and YNNKEL (reference sequence). CDR3 length: 18 amino acids. The CDR3 reads CASSQVGGWRASYNEQFF.

The chain uses TRBV11-3 and TRBJ2-7; absent DNA, TCRdb's TRBD1 call cannot be checked. The CDR3 covers 15 residues. Germline CDR1 reads SGHNT; CDR2 reads YENEEA. CDR3 sequence: CASTVGTGESYEQYF.

The V and J genes are TRBV3-1 and TRBJ1-5. This CDR3 comprises 18 residues. In germline, CDR1 is LGHDT, CDR2 YNNKEL (reference sequence). The CDR3 is CASSQPTRAKSGNQPQHF.

The V call is TRBV12-3 or TRBV12-4, the J call TRBJ1-4; the D gene TCRdb calls, TRBD1, cannot be checked with no DNA. The CDR3 length is 15 residues. This chain's CDR3 is CASSNRGRGWEKLFF.

This chain joins TRBV19 and TRBJ2-1; the D call of TRBD1 rests on TCRdb alone, since no DNA is present to check it. The CDR3 loop spans 15 amino acids. Germline V lookup: CDR1 LNHDA, CDR2 SQIVND (reference sequence). CDR3 protein: CASVQDRGAYNEQFF.

The rearrangement links TRBV29-1 to TRBJ1-2; without DNA, the TCRdb call of TRBD1 cannot be checked. This CDR3 contains 11 residues. The germline CDR1 and CDR2 sequences are SQVTM and ANQGSEA. The CDR3 is CSVGTVYGYTF.

The chain recombines TRBV4-1 with TRBJ2-1. The CDR3 loop spans 14 amino acids. CDR1 is MGHRA and CDR2 is YSYEKL in the germline V gene. This chain's CDR3 is CASSQGRVGNEQFF.

The chain has TRBV20-1 and TRBJ1-6. CDR3 length: 13 residues. CDR1 and CDR2 (germline): DFQATT, SNEGSKA (reference sequence). The CDR3 loop is CSASKGSGSPLHF.

The chain uses TRBV7-2 and TRBJ1-5; TCRdb selects TRBD1, and the lack of DNA leaves this call unchecked. Germline CDR1 and CDR2: SGHTA and FQGNSA. CDR3 length: 17 residues. CDR3: CASSSTLGTGINQPQHF.

The rearrangement joins TRBV6-5 to TRBJ1-4; TCRdb selects TRBD1, and the lack of DNA leaves this call unchecked. The CDR3 consists of 17 residues. CDR1 and CDR2 (germline): MNHEY, SVGAGI. The CDR3 reads CASSYLRDTGGNEKLFF.

The CDR3 loop is CSALPGLASVTGELFF. This rearrangement joins TRBV20-1 to TRBJ2-2; the TCRdb call, TRBD2, lacks DNA for checking. Germline V gives CDR1 DFQATT, CDR2 SNEGSKA (reference sequence). CDR3 length: 16 amino acids.